This T cell receptor (beta chain) comes out of a study of shared clonotypes between healthy human individuals. The study separated CD4+ cells into CD45RA+ naive and CD45RA-negative memory subsets. Between the trimmed V and J ends, which lost 4 bases and 3 bases, there was a span of 9 bases. This CDR3 has 14 residues. Per germline, CDR1 SGHDN and CDR2 FVKESK. The table came from immunoSEQ multiplex PCR; TCRdb's copy has only in-frame clones and leaves some out. The sample holds some 2,500,000 clones; 93% are singletons and the top ten take 0.36%. The rearrangement joins TRBV14 to TRBJ1-4; D gene ambiguous. The receptor's source is a young man in good health. Some clones in this sample may be carry-over from other donors' samples. Input material: naive CD4+ T cells from PBMCs. The subset here: CD45RA+ positively selected. The CDR3 DNA reads TGTGCCAGCAGCCGCTCGATCCCTAATGAAAAACTGTTTTTT. This translates into CASSRSIPNEKLFF.